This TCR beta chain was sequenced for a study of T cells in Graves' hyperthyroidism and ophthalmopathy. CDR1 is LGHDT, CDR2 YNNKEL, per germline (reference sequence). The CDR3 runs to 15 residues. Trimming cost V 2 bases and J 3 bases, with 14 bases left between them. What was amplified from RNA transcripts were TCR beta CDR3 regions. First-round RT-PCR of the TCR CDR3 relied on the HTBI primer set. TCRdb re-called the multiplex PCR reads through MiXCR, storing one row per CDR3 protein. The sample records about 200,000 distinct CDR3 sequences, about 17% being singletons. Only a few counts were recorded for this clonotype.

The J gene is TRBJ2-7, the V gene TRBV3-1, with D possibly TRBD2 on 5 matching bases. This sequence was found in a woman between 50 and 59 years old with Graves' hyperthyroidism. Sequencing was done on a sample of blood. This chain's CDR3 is CASSQRGSGDYEQYF. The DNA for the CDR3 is TGTGCCAGCAGCCAACGTGGTTCCGGGGACTACGAGCAGTACTTC.